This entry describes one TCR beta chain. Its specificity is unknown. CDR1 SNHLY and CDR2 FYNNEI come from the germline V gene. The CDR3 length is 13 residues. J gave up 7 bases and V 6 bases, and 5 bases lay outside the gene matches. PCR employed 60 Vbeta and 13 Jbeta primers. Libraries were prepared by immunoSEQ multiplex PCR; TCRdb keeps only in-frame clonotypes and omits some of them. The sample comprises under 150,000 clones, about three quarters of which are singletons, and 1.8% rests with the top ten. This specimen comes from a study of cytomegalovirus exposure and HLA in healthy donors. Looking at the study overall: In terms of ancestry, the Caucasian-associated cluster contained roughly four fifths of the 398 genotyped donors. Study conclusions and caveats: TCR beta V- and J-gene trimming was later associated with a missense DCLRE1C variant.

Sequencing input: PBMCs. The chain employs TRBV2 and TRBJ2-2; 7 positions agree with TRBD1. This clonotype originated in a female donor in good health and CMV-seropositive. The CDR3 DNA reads TGTGCCAGCAGATTAGGGGGCTACGGGGAGCTGTTTTTT. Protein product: CASRLGGYGELFF.